This T cell receptor beta chain was documented in a study of T cells in Graves' hyperthyroidism and ophthalmopathy. Whole-study results and caveats: Blood samples included most of the expanded thyroid clonotypes exceeding 0.001. Stable hyperthyroidism was told apart from ophthalmopathy by a model built on 13 V-J features.

Exclusion of a patient resulted from uncontrolled infection, other autoimmune disease, pregnancy or lactation. Every diagnosis used clinical symptoms, serum thyroxine and TRAb, thyroid ultrasound and orbital computed tomography. RNA transcripts were the template for amplifying TCR beta CDR3 regions. First-round RT-PCR with HTBI primers amplified the TCR CDR3 region. In TCRdb, the multiplex PCR reads were re-called with MiXCR into one record per CDR3 protein. The table has about 46,000 distinct CDR3 sequences, approximately 50% seen once. CDR3 size: 13 residues. The germline V gene encodes CDR1 MNHEY and CDR2 SVGEGT. V gave up 8 bases and J gave up 3 bases; unmatched junction bases: 3. The table lists this clonotype with many counts. Its antigen is still unknown.

V gene TRBV6-2 or TRBV6-3 combines with J gene TRBJ2-3; TRBD1 matches 9 bases. Source material: peripheral blood or thyroid tissue (not recorded which). This TCR was recovered from a woman between 45 and 60 years old with Graves' hyperthyroidism. The CDR3 loop is CASWDRVTDTQYF. The CDR3 DNA reads as TGTGCCAGCTGGGACAGGGTAACAGATACGCAGTATTTT.